The rows below give T cell receptor beta chains drawn from one sample of a study of T-cell reconstitution after alpha-beta-depleted transplantation in children. From the PCR reads, TCRdb called clonotypes with MiXCR, one entry per CDR3 protein. The sample shows 180,000 or so distinct CDR3 sequences, approximately 6.8% of them seen only once. This specimen was PBMCs, taken before TCRalphabeta/CD19-depleted stem cell transplant. Receptors originate from a girl under three years old with combined immunodeficiency, due to receive a stem cell transplant. The CDR3 runs from the conserved cysteine through the conserved F or W. D genes are given only for firm matches. Clone size appears in some rows only: once, few, many, or a class for an expanded clone.

CDR3,DNA,J,length,size,V,D
CASTLRGSSYEQYF,TGTGCCAGCACCCTTAGAGGGTCTTCCTACGAGCAGTACTTC,TRBJ2-7,14,many,TRBV28,-
CASSLGADYTF,TGCGCCAGCAGCTTGGGGGCAGACTACACCTTC,TRBJ1-2,11,many,TRBV5-1,-
CASSLSSGALSYNEQFF,TGCGCCAGCAGCCTATCTAGCGGGGCTCTCTCGTATAATGAGCAGTTCTTC,TRBJ2-1,17,many,TRBV4-3,TRBD2
CSATTLYGEQYF,TGCAGTGCTACCACCCTATATGGCGAGCAGTACTTC,TRBJ2-7,12,many,TRBV20-1,-
CASSLQASGRYTDTQYF,TGTGCCAGCAGTTTACAGGCTAGCGGGAGGTACACAGATACGCAGTATTTT,TRBJ2-3,17,many,TRBV28,TRBD2
CASSSTGTDDPYEQYF,TGTGCCAGCAGCTCAACCGGGACGGATGACCCCTACGAGCAGTACTTC,TRBJ2-7,16,many,TRBV7-9,-
CSGSPTNEKLFF,TGCAGCGGGTCTCCAACTAATGAAAAACTGTTTTTT,TRBJ1-4,12,many,TRBV29-1,-
CASMPGDSGNTIYF,TGTGCCAGCATGCCTGGGGACTCTGGAAACACCATATATTTT,TRBJ1-3,14,many,TRBV9,-
CASSFRLAGSDEQYF,TGTGCCAGCAGTTTTCGGCTAGCGGGATCCGACGAGCAGTACTTC,TRBJ2-7,15,-,TRBV28,TRBD2
CASSLGISQTSTDTQYF,TGTGCCAGCAGCCTAGGAATCAGTCAGACTAGCACAGATACGCAGTATTTT,TRBJ2-3,17,many,TRBV7-6,-
CASGPLTGVNTEAFF,TGTGCTAGTGGTCCCTTAACAGGGGTGAACACTGAAGCTTTCTTT,TRBJ1-1,15,many,TRBV12-5,TRBD1
CASSAEEGGGFNEQFF,TGCGCCAGCAGCGCGGAGGAGGGGGGAGGGTTCAATGAGCAGTTCTTC,TRBJ2-1,16,many,TRBV5-1,-
CASSLLSGEQYF,TGTGCCAGCTCACTATTGTCTGGCGAGCAGTACTTC,TRBJ2-7,12,-,TRBV18,-
CATSRDKKGRGNEQFF,TGTGCCACCAGCAGAGATAAGAAGGGCCGGGGAAATGAGCAGTTCTTC,TRBJ2-1,16,many,TRBV15,-
CASSLPGQSYEQYF,TGTGCCAGCAGCCTCCCGGGACAGTCCTACGAGCAGTACTTC,TRBJ2-7,14,many,TRBV3-1,TRBD1
CASKPRRAWINYGYTF,TGCGCCAGCAAGCCCCGAAGGGCATGGATTAACTATGGCTACACCTTC,TRBJ1-2,16,many,TRBV5-1,-
CSARKPGVKGIQYF,TGCAGTGCTAGAAAACCGGGAGTCAAAGGCATTCAGTACTTC,TRBJ2-4,14,many,TRBV20-1,-
CASRLGYNEQFF,TGTGCCAGCAGACTCGGATACAATGAGCAGTTCTTC,TRBJ2-1,12,once,TRBV14,-